Listed below are T cell receptor beta chains from one sample, sequenced in a study of blood T cell repertoires in COVID-19. TCRdb keeps only in-frame clones here, not all; method: immunoSEQ multiplex PCR. The top ten hold about 0.9% of the sample, which has under 40,000 clones, 93% seen once. Sequenced material: peripheral blood. These receptors were taken from a male donor with active COVID-19. Both conserved end residues are part of each CDR3. The D gene is left open where the match is weak. Clone size is shown for a subset of rows, as once, few, many or a class of expanded clone.

J: TRBJ1-6
V: TRBV6-5
D: TRBD1
size: .
DNA: TGTGCCAGCAGTCTGGACAGGTGGCTCTCACCCCTCCACTTT
CDR3: CASSLDRWLSPLHF

J: TRBJ2-5
V: TRBV5-1
D: .
size: once
DNA: TGCGCCAGCAGCTCTTCCGGGGGAGGTAAAGAGACCCAGTACTTC
CDR3: CASSSSGGGKETQYF

J: TRBJ2-7
V: TRBV5-6
D: TRBD1
size: .
DNA: TGTGCCAGCAGCTTGTCCGGGACAGGGGGTTTTGGCGGGCAGTACTTC
CDR3: CASSLSGTGGFGGQYF

J: TRBJ2-2
V: TRBV29-1
D: TRBD2
size: .
DNA: TGCAGCGTTGGGCTAGCGGGGGGGTCCGGGGAGCTGTTTTTT
CDR3: CSVGLAGGSGELFF

J: TRBJ1-5
V: TRBV7-9
D: TRBD1
size: .
DNA: TGTGCCAGCAGAAAAGGAGGGACAGGGGGCAATCAGCCCCAGCATTTT
CDR3: CASRKGGTGGNQPQHF

J: TRBJ1-4
V: TRBV3-1/TRBV3-2
D: .
size: once
DNA: TGTGCCAGCAGCCAAGAGAATCCATTGGCGGGAAAACTGTTTTTT
CDR3: CASSQENPLAGKLFF

J: TRBJ2-3
V: TRBV27
D: TRBD1
size: .
DNA: TGTGCCACCACGACAGGGTTGAGCACAGATACGCAGTATTTT
CDR3: CATTTGLSTDTQYF

J: TRBJ2-3
V: TRBV5-1
D: .
size: .
DNA: TGCGCCAGCAGCTTGCCCACTAGCAGTAACACGGATACGCAGTATTTT
CDR3: CASSLPTSSNTDTQYF

J: TRBJ1-1
V: TRBV4-1
D: .
size: .
DNA: TGCGCCAGCAGCCCTTCAGGGAAGTTGACTGAAGCTTTCTTT
CDR3: CASSPSGKLTEAFF

J: TRBJ2-3
V: TRBV5-1
D: TRBD2
size: .
DNA: TGCGCCAGCAGTACCAGACTAGCGACAGATACGCAGTATTTT
CDR3: CASSTRLATDTQYF

J: TRBJ2-1
V: TRBV7-9
D: .
size: .
DNA: TGTGCCAGCAGCTTCCTCTCGGGATTCTCAATGGATGAGCAGTTCTTC
CDR3: CASSFLSGFSMDEQFF

J: TRBJ2-7
V: TRBV10-1
D: TRBD1
size: few
DNA: TGCGCCAGCAGCCGGGACAGGAGACCTTACGAGCAGTACTTC
CDR3: CASSRDRRPYEQYF

J: TRBJ2-2
V: TRBV11-3
D: .
size: few
DNA: TGTGCCAGCAGCATAACAGTTGCCGGGGAGCTGTTTTTT
CDR3: CASSITVAGELFF

J: TRBJ1-5
V: TRBV5-5
D: TRBD1
size: .
DNA: TGTGCCAGCAGCTTGGCAGGGGGCGCTTTTCAGCCCCAGCATTTT
CDR3: CASSLAGGAFQPQHF

J: TRBJ1-3
V: TRBV5-4
D: .
size: .
DNA: TGTGCCAGCAGCTTGGAAGGGGCCGGGTATTCGGGAAACACCATATATTTT
CDR3: CASSLEGAGYSGNTIYF

J: TRBJ1-4
V: TRBV5-4
D: .
size: .
DNA: TGTGCCAGCAGCTTGCGTTGGGCCCTTAATGAAAAACTGTTTTTT
CDR3: CASSLRWALNEKLFF

J: TRBJ2-5
V: TRBV3-1/TRBV3-2
D: TRBD2
size: .
DNA: TGTGCCAGCAGCCAAGCTAGCGGGGGGGCCAGGGAGACCCAGTACTTC
CDR3: CASSQASGGARETQYF

J: TRBJ1-1
V: TRBV5-4
D: .
size: .
DNA: TGTGCCAGCAGCTTGGCTGGCAACCCGAGGGCTTTCTTT
CDR3: CASSLAGNPRAFF

J: TRBJ2-7
V: TRBV7-9
D: TRBD1
size: .
DNA: TGTGCCAGCAGCTCTACAGGGGGCTACGAGCAGTACTTC
CDR3: CASSSTGGYEQYF

J: TRBJ1-6
V: TRBV5-5
D: .
size: .
DNA: TGTGCCAGCAGCTTAATAGACGGGGAGAATTCACCCCTCCACTTT
CDR3: CASSLIDGENSPLHF

J: TRBJ1-1
V: TRBV7-9
D: TRBD1
size: .
DNA: TGTGCCAGCAGCTCGCAAACAGGGGTTACTGAAGCTTTCTTT
CDR3: CASSSQTGVTEAFF

J: TRBJ2-2
V: TRBV9
D: .
size: .
DNA: TGTGCCAGCAGCCTTTTGGGTAGCGCGAACACCGGGGAGCTGTTTTTT
CDR3: CASSLLGSANTGELFF

J: TRBJ2-6
V: TRBV7-6
D: TRBD1
size: .
DNA: TGTGCCAGCAGCCGACCCGGGACAGGGGGCGGGGGGGCCAACGTCCTGACTTTC
CDR3: CASSRPGTGGGGANVLTF

J: TRBJ1-1
V: TRBV4-3
D: .
size: .
DNA: TGCGCCAGCAGCCAATTAGCGGGCACTGAAGCTTTCTTT
CDR3: CASSQLAGTEAFF

J: TRBJ2-3
V: TRBV3-1/TRBV3-2
D: .
size: .
DNA: TGTGCCAGCAGCTGGGCGGGAAGCACAGATACGCAGTATTTT
CDR3: CASSWAGSTDTQYF

J: TRBJ1-2
V: TRBV2
D: .
size: .
DNA: TGTGCCAGCAGTCGGGGGGAAGATGGCTATGGCTACACCTTC
CDR3: CASSRGEDGYGYTF

J: TRBJ2-3
V: TRBV3-1/TRBV3-2
D: TRBD2
size: .
DNA: TGTGCCAGCAGCAGACAGCGGGGGGGGAGCACAGATACGCAGTATTTT
CDR3: CASSRQRGGSTDTQYF

J: TRBJ2-3
V: TRBV7-7
D: .
size: .
DNA: TGTGCCAGCAGTTTTGAGGGGACTTCTGATACGCAGTATTTT
CDR3: CASSFEGTSDTQYF

J: TRBJ2-2
V: TRBV7-9
D: .
size: .
DNA: TGTGCCAGCAGCTTATCGGGGTTATCGGCCGGGGAGCTGTTTTTT
CDR3: CASSLSGLSAGELFF

J: TRBJ2-7
V: TRBV18
D: .
size: .
DNA: TGTGCCAGCTCACCTGGTCAGACCTACGAGCAGTACTTC
CDR3: CASSPGQTYEQYF

J: TRBJ1-4
V: TRBV7-8
D: .
size: .
DNA: TGTGCCAGCAGCCCCAGGACAGCGAGGACCTCAAATGAAAAACTGTTTTTT
CDR3: CASSPRTARTSNEKLFF

J: TRBJ2-7
V: TRBV12-3/TRBV12-4
D: .
size: .
DNA: TGTGCCAGCAGGACCGGGATCTCCTACGAGCAGTACTTC
CDR3: CASRTGISYEQYF

J: TRBJ1-5
V: TRBV27
D: TRBD1
size: .
DNA: TGTGCCAGCAGTCTACAGGGGGAAAGCCAGCCCCAGCATTTT
CDR3: CASSLQGESQPQHF

J: TRBJ1-3
V: TRBV6-5
D: .
size: .
DNA: TGCGCCAGCAGTTACTCAGGAGGGGAGGCTGGAAACACCATATATTTT
CDR3: CASSYSGGEAGNTIYF

J: TRBJ1-1
V: TRBV7-2
D: TRBD1
size: .
DNA: TGTGCCAGCAGCCCTGGACAGGGCCGGATGAACACTGAAGCTTTCTTT
CDR3: CASSPGQGRMNTEAFF

J: TRBJ2-1
V: TRBV4-2
D: .
size: .
DNA: TGTGCCAGCAGAGGGGATCTATCCTACAATGAGCAGTTCTTC
CDR3: CASRGDLSYNEQFF

J: TRBJ2-5
V: TRBV12-3/TRBV12-4
D: .
size: once
DNA: TGTGCCAGCAGTTTCTCGGAGACCCAGTACTTC
CDR3: CASSFSETQYF

J: TRBJ2-2
V: TRBV4-2
D: TRBD1
size: few
DNA: TGTGCCAGCAGCCAGGACACAGGGGCCGAGCTGTTTTTT
CDR3: CASSQDTGAELFF

J: TRBJ2-1
V: TRBV7-8
D: TRBD1
size: .
DNA: TGTGCCAGCAGCTTATCGGGTGTTGGACAGGGGCCCTACAATGAGCAGTTCTTC
CDR3: CASSLSGVGQGPYNEQFF

J: TRBJ2-5
V: TRBV18
D: .
size: once
DNA: TGTGCCAGCTCACCGCAAAAGGGGTCGGGAGAGACCCAGTACTTC
CDR3: CASSPQKGSGETQYF

J: TRBJ2-5
V: TRBV4-1
D: .
size: once
DNA: TGCGCCAGCAGCCAAGGGCCGGACAGAATTTCGGGGCAAGAGACCCAGTACTTC
CDR3: CASSQGPDRISGQETQYF

J: TRBJ1-1
V: TRBV2
D: .
size: few
DNA: TGTGCCAGCAGTGAAGCAGGGGTTAGAGGTGGGGAGAACACTGAAGCTTTCTTT
CDR3: CASSEAGVRGGENTEAFF

J: TRBJ1-4
V: TRBV4-3
D: .
size: .
DNA: TGCGCCAGCAGCCAAACAGGGCCTGGTGAAAAACTGTTTTTT
CDR3: CASSQTGPGEKLFF

J: TRBJ1-4
V: TRBV3-1/TRBV3-2
D: TRBD1
size: .
DNA: TGTGCCAGCAGCCAAGGACAGGGGGTCGGAAAACTGTTTTTT
CDR3: CASSQGQGVGKLFF

J: TRBJ1-5
V: TRBV5-1
D: .
size: .
DNA: TGCGCCAGCAGCTTGGTCCCCCCGGTAGGGGATAACAATCAGCCCCAGCATTTT
CDR3: CASSLVPPVGDNNQPQHF

J: TRBJ1-1
V: TRBV11-3
D: TRBD1
size: .
DNA: TGTGCCAGTTGCCGGGACAGGGGCCGGGTTGCTGAAGCTTTCTTT
CDR3: CASCRDRGRVAEAFF

J: TRBJ1-2
V: TRBV7-8
D: .
size: .
DNA: TGTGCCAGCAGCTTAGAAGGGGGAGGGTATGGCTACACCTTC
CDR3: CASSLEGGGYGYTF

J: TRBJ2-1
V: TRBV3-1/TRBV3-2
D: .
size: .
DNA: TGTGCCAGCAGCCAAGCCCTAGTGACCAACAATGAGCAGTTCTTC
CDR3: CASSQALVTNNEQFF

J: TRBJ1-2
V: TRBV12-5
D: TRBD1
size: .
DNA: TGTGCTAGTGGTTCAGACATGTATGACCGGGACAGGGGAGGCTACACCTTC
CDR3: CASGSDMYDRDRGGYTF

J: TRBJ2-1
V: TRBV9
D: .
size: .
DNA: TGTGCCAGCAGCAGAAGCGAATCCTACAATGAGCAGTTCTTC
CDR3: CASSRSESYNEQFF

J: TRBJ2-5
V: TRBV5-6
D: .
size: once
DNA: TGTGCCAGCAGCTTAGGGCAGGGGAGCTTGAGGACCCAGTACTTC
CDR3: CASSLGQGSLRTQYF

J: TRBJ1-1
V: TRBV7-9
D: TRBD1
size: .
DNA: TGTGCCAGCAGCCTCAGGGGGTACGGCTTTATGAACACTGAAGCTTTCTTT
CDR3: CASSLRGYGFMNTEAFF

J: TRBJ2-5
V: TRBV5-1
D: TRBD1
size: .
DNA: TGCGCCAGCAGCTTGCTTGGGACAGGGGAAGAGACCCAGTACTTC
CDR3: CASSLLGTGEETQYF

J: TRBJ2-7
V: TRBV18
D: TRBD2
size: .
DNA: TGTGCCAGCTCCACATCCGGGACTAGCGGTTACGAGCAGTACTTC
CDR3: CASSTSGTSGYEQYF